The present TCR beta chain was sequenced within a study of sequential checkpoint blockade in melanoma. The table came from immunoSEQ multiplex PCR; TCRdb's copy has only in-frame clones and leaves some out. This table holds more than 9,000 clones, roughly 72% found once. Treatment denoted: randomized to nivolumab then ipilimumab (arm A) or the reverse (arm B). Live CD3+CD8+ CD19− CD56− cells were sorted from PBMCs. The specimen was CD8+ T cells sorted from blood (inferred from file names), collected from a patient given nivolumab and ipilimumab in sequence. This sequence was found in a human donor with melanoma.

The CDR3 here is CASSLNRDYNSPLHF. The CDR3 region has the DNA TGTGCCAGCAGTTTAAACAGGGATTATAATTCACCCCTCCACTTT. The chain uses TRBV27 and TRBJ1-6, with D maybe TRBD1 (6 bases). The V gene lost 2 bases and the J gene lost 4 bases, with 9 bases spanning the gap. The germline V gene encodes CDR1 MNHEY and CDR2 SMNVEV (reference sequence). The CDR3 spans 15 residues.